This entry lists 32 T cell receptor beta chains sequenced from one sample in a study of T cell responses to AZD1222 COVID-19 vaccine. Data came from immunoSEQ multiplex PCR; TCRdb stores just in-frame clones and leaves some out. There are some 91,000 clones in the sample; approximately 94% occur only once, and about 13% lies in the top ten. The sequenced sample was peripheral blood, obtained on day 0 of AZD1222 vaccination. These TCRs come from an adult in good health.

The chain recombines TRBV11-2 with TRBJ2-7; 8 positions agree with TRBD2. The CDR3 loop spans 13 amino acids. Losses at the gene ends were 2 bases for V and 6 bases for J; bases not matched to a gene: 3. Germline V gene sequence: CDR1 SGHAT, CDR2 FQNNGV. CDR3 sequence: CASSLLAGGEQYF. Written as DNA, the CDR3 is TGTGCCAGCAGCTTACTAGCGGGTGGCGAGCAGTACTTC.

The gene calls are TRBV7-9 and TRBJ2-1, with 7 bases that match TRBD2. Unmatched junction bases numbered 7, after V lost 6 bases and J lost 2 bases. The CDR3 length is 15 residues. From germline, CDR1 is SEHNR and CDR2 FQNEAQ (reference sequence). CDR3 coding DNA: TGTGCCAGCAGTGCGGGAGAAGCCACCTACAATGAGCAGTTCTTC. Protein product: CASSAGEATYNEQFF.

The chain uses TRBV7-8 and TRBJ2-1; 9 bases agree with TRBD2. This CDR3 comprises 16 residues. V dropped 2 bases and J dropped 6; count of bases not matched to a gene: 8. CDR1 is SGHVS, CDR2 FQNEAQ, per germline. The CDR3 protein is CASSLLREGRGNEQFF. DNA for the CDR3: TGTGCCAGCAGCTTACTGCGGGAGGGGCGTGGCAATGAGCAGTTCTTC.

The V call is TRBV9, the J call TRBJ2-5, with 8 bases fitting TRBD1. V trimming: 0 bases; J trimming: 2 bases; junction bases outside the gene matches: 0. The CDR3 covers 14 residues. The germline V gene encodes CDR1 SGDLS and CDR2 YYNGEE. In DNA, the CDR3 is TGTGCCAGCAGCGTAGACAGGGGGCAAGAGACCCAGTACTTC. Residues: CASSVDRGQETQYF.

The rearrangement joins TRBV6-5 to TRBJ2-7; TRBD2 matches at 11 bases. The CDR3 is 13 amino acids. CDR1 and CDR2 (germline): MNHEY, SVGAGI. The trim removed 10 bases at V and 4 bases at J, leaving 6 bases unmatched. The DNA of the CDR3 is TGTGCCATCTCTAGCGGGGGGACTTACGAGCAGTACTTC. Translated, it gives CAISSGGTYEQYF.

The CDR3 DNA reads TGTGCCAGCAGTGAAGAGACAGGGGGCGGGTACGAGCAGTACTTC. This sequence encodes CASSEETGGGYEQYF. The chain combines TRBV6-1 with TRBJ2-7; 10 nucleotides align to TRBD1. V was clipped by 1 base and J by 4 bases; unmatched bases: 4. This CDR3 is built from 15 residues. Germline V gene data show CDR1 as MNHNS and CDR2 as SASEGT.

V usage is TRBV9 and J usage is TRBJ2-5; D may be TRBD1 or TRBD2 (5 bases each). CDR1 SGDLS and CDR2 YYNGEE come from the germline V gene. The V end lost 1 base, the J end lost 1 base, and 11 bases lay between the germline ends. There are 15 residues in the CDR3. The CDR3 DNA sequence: TGTGCCAGCAGCGTACTAGCAGGGTCCCAAGAGACCCAGTACTTC. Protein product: CASSVLAGSQETQYF.

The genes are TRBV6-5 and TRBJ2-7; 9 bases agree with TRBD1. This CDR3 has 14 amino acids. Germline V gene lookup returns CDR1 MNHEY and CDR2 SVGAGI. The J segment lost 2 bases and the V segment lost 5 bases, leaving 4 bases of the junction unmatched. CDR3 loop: CASSKDRGPYEQYF. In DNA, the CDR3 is TGTGCCAGCAGTAAGGACAGGGGTCCCTACGAGCAGTACTTC.

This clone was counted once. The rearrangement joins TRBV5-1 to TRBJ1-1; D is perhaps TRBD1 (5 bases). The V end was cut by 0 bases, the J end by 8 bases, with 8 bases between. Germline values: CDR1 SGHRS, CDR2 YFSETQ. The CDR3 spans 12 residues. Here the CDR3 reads CASSLVGVEAFF. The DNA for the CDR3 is TGCGCCAGCAGCTTGGTGGGGGTCGAAGCTTTCTTT.

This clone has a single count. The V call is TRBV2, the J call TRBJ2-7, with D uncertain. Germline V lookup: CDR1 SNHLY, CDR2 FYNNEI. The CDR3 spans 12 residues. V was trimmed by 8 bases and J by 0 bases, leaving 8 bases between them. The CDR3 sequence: CASGISSYEQYF. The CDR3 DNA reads TGTGCCAGCGGGATTAGCTCCTACGAGCAGTACTTC.

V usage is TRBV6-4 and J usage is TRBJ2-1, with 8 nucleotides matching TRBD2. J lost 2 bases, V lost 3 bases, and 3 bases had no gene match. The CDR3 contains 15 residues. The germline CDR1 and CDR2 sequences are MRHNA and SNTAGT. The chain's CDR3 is CASSEGREAYNEQFF. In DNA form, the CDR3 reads TGTGCCAGCAGTGAGGGGCGGGAGGCCTACAATGAGCAGTTCTTC.

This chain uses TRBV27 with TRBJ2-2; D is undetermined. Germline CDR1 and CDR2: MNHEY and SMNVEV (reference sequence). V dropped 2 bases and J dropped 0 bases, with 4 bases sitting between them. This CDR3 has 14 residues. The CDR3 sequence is CASSLATNTGELFF. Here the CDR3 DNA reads TGTGCCAGCAGTTTAGCGACGAACACCGGGGAGCTGTTTTTT.

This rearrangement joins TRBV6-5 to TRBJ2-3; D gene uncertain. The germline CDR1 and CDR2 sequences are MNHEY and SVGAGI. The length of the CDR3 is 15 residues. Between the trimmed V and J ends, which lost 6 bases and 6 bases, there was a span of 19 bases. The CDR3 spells CASSDAQSGRDTQYF. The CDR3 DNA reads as TGTGCCAGCAGCGACGCTCAGTCGGGTCGGGATACGCAGTATTTT.

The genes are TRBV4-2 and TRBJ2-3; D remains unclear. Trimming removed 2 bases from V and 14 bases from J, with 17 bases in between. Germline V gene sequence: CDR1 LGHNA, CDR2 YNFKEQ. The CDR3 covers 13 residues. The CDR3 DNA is TGTGCCAGCAGCCAATCAGATGCGAGGAAGCCGTATTTT. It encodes CASSQSDARKPYF.

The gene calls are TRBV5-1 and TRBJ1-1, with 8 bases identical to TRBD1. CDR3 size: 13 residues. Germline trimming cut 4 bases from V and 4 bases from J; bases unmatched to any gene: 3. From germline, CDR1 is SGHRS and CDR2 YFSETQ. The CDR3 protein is CASSVRGPTEAFF. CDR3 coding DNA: TGCGCCAGCAGCGTCAGGGGGCCCACTGAAGCTTTCTTT.

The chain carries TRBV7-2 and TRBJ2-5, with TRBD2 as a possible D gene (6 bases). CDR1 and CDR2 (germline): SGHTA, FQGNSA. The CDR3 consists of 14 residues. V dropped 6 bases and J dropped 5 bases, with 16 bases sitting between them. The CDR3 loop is CASRLEGLGETQYF. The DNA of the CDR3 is TGTGCCAGCAGACTGGAGGGGCTCGGGGAGACCCAGTACTTC.

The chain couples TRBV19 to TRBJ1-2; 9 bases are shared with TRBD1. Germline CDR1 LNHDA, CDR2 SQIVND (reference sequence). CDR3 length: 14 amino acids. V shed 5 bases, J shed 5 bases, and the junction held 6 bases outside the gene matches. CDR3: CASSAGTGRYGYTF. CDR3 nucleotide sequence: TGTGCCAGTAGTGCGGGGACAGGGAGATATGGCTACACCTTC.

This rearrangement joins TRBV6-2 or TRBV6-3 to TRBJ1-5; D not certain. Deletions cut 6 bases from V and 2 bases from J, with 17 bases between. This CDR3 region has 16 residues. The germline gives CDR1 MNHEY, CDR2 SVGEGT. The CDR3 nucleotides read TGTGCCAGCAGCCTATTCAGGACTCGGGGCAATCAGCCCCAGCATTTT. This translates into CASSLFRTRGNQPQHF.

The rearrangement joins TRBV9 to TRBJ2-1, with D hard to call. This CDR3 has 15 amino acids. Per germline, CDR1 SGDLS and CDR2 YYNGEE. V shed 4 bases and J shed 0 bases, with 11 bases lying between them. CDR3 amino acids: CASSLDPTSYNEQFF. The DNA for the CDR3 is TGTGCCAGCAGCCTCGACCCTACCTCCTACAATGAGCAGTTCTTC.

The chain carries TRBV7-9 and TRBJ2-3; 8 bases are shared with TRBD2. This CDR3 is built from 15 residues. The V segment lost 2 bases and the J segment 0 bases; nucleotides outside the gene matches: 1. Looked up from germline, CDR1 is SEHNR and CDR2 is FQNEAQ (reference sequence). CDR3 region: CASSLTGGSTDTQYF. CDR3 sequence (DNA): TGTGCCAGCAGCTTAACGGGAGGGAGCACAGATACGCAGTATTTT.

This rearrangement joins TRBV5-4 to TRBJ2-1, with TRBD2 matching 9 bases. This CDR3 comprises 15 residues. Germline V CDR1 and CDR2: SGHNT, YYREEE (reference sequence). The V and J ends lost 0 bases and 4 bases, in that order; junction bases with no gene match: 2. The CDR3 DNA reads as TGTGCCAGCAGCTTGGCTAGCGGGGAGTACAATGAGCAGTTCTTC. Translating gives CASSLASGEYNEQFF.

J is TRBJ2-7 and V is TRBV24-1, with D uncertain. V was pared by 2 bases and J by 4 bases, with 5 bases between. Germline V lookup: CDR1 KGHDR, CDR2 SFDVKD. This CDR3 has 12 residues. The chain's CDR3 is CATSDSSYEQYF. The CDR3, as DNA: TGTGCCACCAGTGATTCCAGTTACGAGCAGTACTTC.

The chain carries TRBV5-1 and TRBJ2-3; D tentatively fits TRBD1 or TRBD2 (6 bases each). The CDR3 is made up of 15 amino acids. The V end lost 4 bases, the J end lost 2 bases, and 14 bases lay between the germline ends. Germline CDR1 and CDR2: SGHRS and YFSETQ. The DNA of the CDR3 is TGCGCCAGCAGCATCGGGGGACATTACACAGATACGCAGTATTTT. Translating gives CASSIGGHYTDTQYF.

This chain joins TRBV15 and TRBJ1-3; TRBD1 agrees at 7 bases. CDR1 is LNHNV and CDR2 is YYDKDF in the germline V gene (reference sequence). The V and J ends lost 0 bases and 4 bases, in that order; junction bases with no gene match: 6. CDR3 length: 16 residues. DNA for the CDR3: TGTGCCACCAGCAGAGAGAAGGGGGCTAGAGGAAACACCATATATTTT. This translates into CATSREKGARGNTIYF.

The CDR3 sequence: CASRETGTGSSYEQYF. The CDR3 DNA reads TGTGCCAGCAGAGAAACCGGGACAGGGAGCTCCTACGAGCAGTACTTC. V gene TRBV6-6 combines with J gene TRBJ2-7, with 9 bases identical to TRBD1. The CDR3 covers 16 residues. Germline assignment: CDR1 MNHNY and CDR2 SVGAGI (reference sequence). V lost 6 bases, J lost 0 bases, and 9 bases stayed unmatched.

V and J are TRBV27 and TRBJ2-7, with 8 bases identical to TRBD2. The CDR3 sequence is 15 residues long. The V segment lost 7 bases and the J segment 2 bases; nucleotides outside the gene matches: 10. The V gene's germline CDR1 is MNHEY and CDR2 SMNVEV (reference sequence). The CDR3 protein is CASKTLAGLPYEQYF. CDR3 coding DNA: TGTGCCAGCAAAACTTTAGCGGGATTACCCTACGAGCAGTACTTC.

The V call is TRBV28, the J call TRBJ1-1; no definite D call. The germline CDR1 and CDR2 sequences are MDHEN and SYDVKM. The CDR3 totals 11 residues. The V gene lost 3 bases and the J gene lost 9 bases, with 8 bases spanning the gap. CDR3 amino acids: CASSFERQAFF. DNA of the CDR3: TGTGCCAGCAGTTTCGAGAGGCAAGCTTTCTTT.

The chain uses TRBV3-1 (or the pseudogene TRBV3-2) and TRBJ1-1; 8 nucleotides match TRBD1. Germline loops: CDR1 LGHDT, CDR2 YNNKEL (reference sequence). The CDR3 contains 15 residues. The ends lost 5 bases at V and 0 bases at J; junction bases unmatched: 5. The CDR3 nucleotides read TGTGCCAGCAGCTCAGGGACAGGTCTGAACACTGAAGCTTTCTTT. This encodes CASSSGTGLNTEAFF.

As DNA, the CDR3 is TGCGCCAGCAGCCCGAGGGGGAAGGGCTCCTACAATGAGCAGTTCTTC. Residues: CASSPRGKGSYNEQFF. This chain joins TRBV5-1 and TRBJ2-1, with D perhaps TRBD1 (6 bases). V shed 4 bases and J shed 0 bases, with 14 bases lying between them. CDR1 is SGHRS, CDR2 YFSETQ, per germline. This CDR3 has 16 amino acids.

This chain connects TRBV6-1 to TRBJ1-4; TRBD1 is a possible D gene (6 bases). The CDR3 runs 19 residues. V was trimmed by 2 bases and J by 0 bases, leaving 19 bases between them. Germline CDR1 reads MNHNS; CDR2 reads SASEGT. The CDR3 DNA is TGTGCCAGCAGTGAAAGGGGGGCAGGGGCCCTTGCAACTAATGAAAAACTGTTTTTT. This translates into CASSERGAGALATNEKLFF.

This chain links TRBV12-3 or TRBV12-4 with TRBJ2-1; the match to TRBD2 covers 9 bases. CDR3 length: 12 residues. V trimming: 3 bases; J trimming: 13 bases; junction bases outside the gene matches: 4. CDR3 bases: TGTGCCAGCAGTTTGCCCGGGACTAGCCAGTTCTTC. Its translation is CASSLPGTSQFF.

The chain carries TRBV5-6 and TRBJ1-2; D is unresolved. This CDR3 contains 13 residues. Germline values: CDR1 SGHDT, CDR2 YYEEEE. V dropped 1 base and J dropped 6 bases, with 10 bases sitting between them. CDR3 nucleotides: TGTGCCAGCAGCTTGTCTGGTATGGATGGCTACACCTTC. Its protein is CASSLSGMDGYTF.